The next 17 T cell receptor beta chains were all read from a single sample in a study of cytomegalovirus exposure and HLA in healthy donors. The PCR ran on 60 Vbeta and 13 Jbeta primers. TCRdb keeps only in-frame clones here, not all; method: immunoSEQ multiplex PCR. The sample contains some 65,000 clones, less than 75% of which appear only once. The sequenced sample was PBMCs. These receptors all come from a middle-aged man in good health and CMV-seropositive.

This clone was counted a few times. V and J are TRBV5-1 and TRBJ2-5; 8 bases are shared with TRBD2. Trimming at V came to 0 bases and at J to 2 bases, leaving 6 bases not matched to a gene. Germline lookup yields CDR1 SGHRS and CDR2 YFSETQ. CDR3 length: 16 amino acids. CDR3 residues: CASSLGVTSGQETQYF. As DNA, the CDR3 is TGCGCCAGCAGCTTGGGGGTTACTAGCGGTCAAGAGACCCAGTACTTC.

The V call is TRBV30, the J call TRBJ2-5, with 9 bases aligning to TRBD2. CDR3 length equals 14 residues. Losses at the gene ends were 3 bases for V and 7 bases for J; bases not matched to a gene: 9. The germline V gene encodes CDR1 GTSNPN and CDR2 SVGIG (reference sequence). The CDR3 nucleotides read TGTGCCTGGAGGGCTAGCGGGATGGTCGGGACCCAGTACTTC. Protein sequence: CAWRASGMVGTQYF.

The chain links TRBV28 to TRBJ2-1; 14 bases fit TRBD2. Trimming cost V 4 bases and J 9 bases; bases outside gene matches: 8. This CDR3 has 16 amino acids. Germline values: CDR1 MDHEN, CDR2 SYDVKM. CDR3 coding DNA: TGTGCCAGCAGTTCGGGACTAGCGGGAGTACAGATTGAGCAGTTCTTC. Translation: CASSSGLAGVQIEQFF.

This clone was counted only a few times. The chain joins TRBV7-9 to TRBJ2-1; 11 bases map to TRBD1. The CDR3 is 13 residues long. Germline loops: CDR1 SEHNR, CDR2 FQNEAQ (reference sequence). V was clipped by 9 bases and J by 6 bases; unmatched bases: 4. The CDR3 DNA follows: TGTGCCAGTTCGGGACAGGGGGTCAATGAGCAGTTCTTC. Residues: CASSGQGVNEQFF.

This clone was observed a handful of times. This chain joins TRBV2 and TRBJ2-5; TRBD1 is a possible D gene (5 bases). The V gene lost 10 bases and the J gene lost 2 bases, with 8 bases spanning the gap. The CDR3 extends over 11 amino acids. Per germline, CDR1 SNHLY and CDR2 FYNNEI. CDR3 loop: CATDSQETQYF. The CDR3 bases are TGTGCCACCGACAGTCAAGAGACCCAGTACTTC.

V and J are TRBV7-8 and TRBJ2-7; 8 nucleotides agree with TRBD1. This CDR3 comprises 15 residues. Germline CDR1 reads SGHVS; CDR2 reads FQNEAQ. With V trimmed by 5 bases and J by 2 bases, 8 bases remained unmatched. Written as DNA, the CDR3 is TGTGCCAGCAGCAACGCGGGACAGGCGGCCTACGAGCAGTACTTC. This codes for CASSNAGQAAYEQYF.

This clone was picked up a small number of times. CDR3 loop: CSVEPGLAGINEQFF. CDR3 DNA: TGCAGCGTTGAACCGGGACTAGCGGGGATCAATGAGCAGTTCTTC. V and J are TRBV29-1 and TRBJ2-1; 13 bases match TRBD2. From germline, CDR1 is SQVTM and CDR2 ANQGSEA. J gave up 6 bases and V 2 bases, and 4 bases lay outside the gene matches. This CDR3 has 15 residues.

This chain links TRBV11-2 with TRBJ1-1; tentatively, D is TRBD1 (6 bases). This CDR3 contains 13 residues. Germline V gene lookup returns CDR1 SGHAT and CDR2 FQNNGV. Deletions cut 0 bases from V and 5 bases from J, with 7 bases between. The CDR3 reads CASSLERGTEAFF. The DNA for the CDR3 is TGTGCCAGCAGCTTAGAAAGGGGGACTGAAGCTTTCTTT.

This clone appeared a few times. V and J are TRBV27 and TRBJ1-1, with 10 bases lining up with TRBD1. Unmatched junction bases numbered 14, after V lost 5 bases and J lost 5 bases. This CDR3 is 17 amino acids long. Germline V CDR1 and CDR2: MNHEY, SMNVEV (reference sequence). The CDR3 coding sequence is TGTGCCAGCAGTCCCCGGGGGGGGGACAGGGGAGGTACTGAAGCTTTCTTT. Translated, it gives CASSPRGGDRGGTEAFF.

This chain's CDR3 is CSVVPSGGGNYGYTF. The CDR3 DNA sequence: TGCAGCGTTGTGCCGTCGGGGGGCGGTAACTATGGCTACACCTTC. This chain links TRBV29-1 with TRBJ1-2; the D gene is possibly TRBD1 (6 bases). Germline V CDR1 and CDR2: SQVTM, ANQGSEA. The germline V and J ends were trimmed by 4 bases and 1 base, with 16 bases remaining between them. The CDR3 has 15 residues.

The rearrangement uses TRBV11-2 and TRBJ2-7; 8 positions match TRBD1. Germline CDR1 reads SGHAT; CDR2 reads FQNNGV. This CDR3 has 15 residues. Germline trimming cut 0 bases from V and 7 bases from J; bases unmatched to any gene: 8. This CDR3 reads CASSLDPTGAREQYF. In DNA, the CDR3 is TGTGCCAGCAGCTTAGATCCGACAGGGGCGAGGGAGCAGTACTTC.

CDR3 coding DNA: TGTGCCAGCAGTTTTCGGAGGGACGGGGGAGATACGCAGTATTTT. Its translation: CASSFRRDGGDTQYF. V gene TRBV28 combines with J gene TRBJ2-3; perhaps TRBD2 as D (6 bases). Germline-derived CDR1 and CDR2 are MDHEN and SYDVKM. Between the trimmed V and J ends, which lost 3 bases and 5 bases, there was a span of 15 bases. CDR3 length equals 15 residues. The variable domain in full, with the rest retrieved from reference TRBV28 and TRBJ2-3, is DVKVTQSSRYLVKRTGEKVFLECVQDMDHENMFWYRQDPGLGLRLIYFSYDVKMKEKGDIPEGYSVSREKKERFSLILESASTNQTSMYLCASSFRRDGGDTQYFGPGTRLTVL.

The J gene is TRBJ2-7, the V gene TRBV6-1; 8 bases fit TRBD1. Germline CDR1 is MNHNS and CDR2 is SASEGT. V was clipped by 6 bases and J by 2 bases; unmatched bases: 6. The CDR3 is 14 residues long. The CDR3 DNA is TGTGCCAGCAGGGACGGCAGGGGGCCCTACGAGCAGTACTTC. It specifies CASRDGRGPYEQYF.

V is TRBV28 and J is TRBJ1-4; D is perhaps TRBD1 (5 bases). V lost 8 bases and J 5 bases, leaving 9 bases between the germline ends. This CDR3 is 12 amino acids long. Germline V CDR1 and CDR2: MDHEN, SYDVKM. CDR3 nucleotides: TGTGCCAGCCGACAGATGAATGAAAAACTGTTTTTT. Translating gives CASRQMNEKLFF. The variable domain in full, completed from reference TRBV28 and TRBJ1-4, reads DVKVTQSSRYLVKRTGEKVFLECVQDMDHENMFWYRQDPGLGLRLIYFSYDVKMKEKGDIPEGYSVSREKKERFSLILESASTNQTSMYLCASRQMNEKLFFGSGTQLSVL.

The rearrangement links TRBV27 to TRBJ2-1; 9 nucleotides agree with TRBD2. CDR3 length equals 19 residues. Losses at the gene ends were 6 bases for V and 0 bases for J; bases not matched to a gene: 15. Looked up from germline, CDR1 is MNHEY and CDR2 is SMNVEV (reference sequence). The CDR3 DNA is TGTGCCAGCAGAAAGGGAATTAGCGGGGGCCTACGCTCCTACAATGAGCAGTTCTTC. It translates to CASRKGISGGLRSYNEQFF.

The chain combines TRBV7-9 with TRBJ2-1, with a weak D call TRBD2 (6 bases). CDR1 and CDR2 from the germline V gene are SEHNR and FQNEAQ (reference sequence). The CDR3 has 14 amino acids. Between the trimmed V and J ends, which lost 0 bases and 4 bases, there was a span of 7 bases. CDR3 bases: TGTGCCAGCAGCTTAGCCGGGGGTTACAATGAGCAGTTCTTC. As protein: CASSLAGGYNEQFF.

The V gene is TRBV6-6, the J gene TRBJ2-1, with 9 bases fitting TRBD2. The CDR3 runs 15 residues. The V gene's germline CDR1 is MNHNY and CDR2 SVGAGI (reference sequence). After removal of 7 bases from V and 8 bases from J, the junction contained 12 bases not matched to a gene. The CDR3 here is CASKYVAGVIHEQFF. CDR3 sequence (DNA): TGTGCCAGCAAATACGTAGCGGGGGTCATCCATGAGCAGTTCTTC.